The 28 T cell receptor beta chains below all came from one sample that was sequenced in a study of blood T cell repertoires in COVID-19 (dated by TCRdb to the early 2020s). Receptor amplification or capture employed the immunoSEQ multiplex PCR assay. In TCRdb, the immuneACCESS table is reduced to in-frame sequences with V and J assigned. These tables do not hold every clone; where another copy was compared, an unresolved V gene accounts for under half, and the others remain unexplained. A total of about 32,000 clones appear in this sample, approximately 83% of them only once. The ten largest make up 5.5% of the sample. The sequenced material came from peripheral blood. Receptors originate from a woman older than 75 with active or convalescent COVID-19.

The chain carries TRBV5-5 and TRBJ1-1, with D possibly matching TRBD1 (5 bases). V was clipped by 0 bases and J by 5 bases, with 14 bases between them. CDR3 length equals 15 residues. Germline V gene lookup returns CDR1 SGHKS and CDR2 YYEKEE (reference sequence). The CDR3 loop reads CASSLGLGAGTEAFF. CDR3 nucleotides: TGTGCCAGCAGCTTGGGGCTTGGGGCAGGGACTGAAGCTTTCTTT.

A few counts support this clone. The chain couples TRBV2 to TRBJ1-5; 7 positions agree with TRBD1. The CDR3 is 15 residues long. Per the germline V gene, CDR1 is SNHLY and CDR2 is FYNNEI. J lost 1 base, V lost 6 bases, and 6 bases had no gene match. The CDR3 region is CASRDSQGSNQPQHF. Written as DNA, the CDR3 is TGTGCCAGCAGGGACTCACAGGGGAGCAATCAGCCCCAGCATTTT.

This chain uses TRBV7-9 with TRBJ2-3, with 7 nucleotides matching TRBD1. Germline V gives CDR1 SEHNR, CDR2 FQNEAQ (reference sequence). The CDR3 contains 18 residues. J was trimmed by 0 bases and V by 5 bases; bases with no gene match: 14. The CDR3 loop reads CASSLRQGVPLSTDTQYF. The CDR3 DNA is TGTGCCAGCAGCCTTAGACAGGGAGTGCCACTAAGCACAGATACGCAGTATTTT. Based on the CDR3 plus reference TRBV7-9 and TRBJ2-3, the full variable domain is DTGVSQNPRHKITKRGQNVTFRCDPISEHNRLYWYRQTLGQGPEFLTYFQNEAQLEKSRLLSDRFSAERPKGSFSTLEIQRTEQGDSAMYLCASSLRQGVPLSTDTQYFGPGTRLTVL.

The chain combines TRBV27 with TRBJ1-1; maybe TRBD1 (5 bases). The CDR3 length is 13 residues. Trimming removed 10 bases from V and 1 base from J, with 13 bases in between. CDR1 and CDR2 (germline): MNHEY, SMNVEV (reference sequence). The CDR3 DNA reads as TGTGCCACCAGAGCTACAGGGAACACTGAAGCTTTCTTT. Encoded protein: CATRATGNTEAFF.

The chain is built from TRBV2 and TRBJ1-5; 8 positions match TRBD1. Germline trimming cut 8 bases from V and 4 bases from J; bases unmatched to any gene: 7. From germline, CDR1 is SNHLY and CDR2 FYNNEI. The CDR3 has 14 amino acids. CDR3: CASGLGDRNQPQHF. Written as DNA, the CDR3 is TGTGCCAGCGGGCTGGGGGACAGGAATCAGCCCCAGCATTTT.

This clone was picked up a small number of times. The V and J genes are TRBV2 and TRBJ1-3; 9 positions agree with TRBD1. The CDR3 contains 14 residues. Germline lookup yields CDR1 SNHLY and CDR2 FYNNEI. J lost 2 bases, V lost 8 bases, and 4 bases had no gene match. The CDR3 DNA sequence: TGTGCCAGCCACAGGGGGCCCCCTGGAAACACCATATATTTT. Translation: CASHRGPPGNTIYF.

The V and J genes are TRBV30 and TRBJ1-5; 7 bases fit TRBD1. There are 14 residues in the CDR3. The V and J ends lost 2 bases and 2 bases, in that order; junction bases with no gene match: 3. Per germline, CDR1 GTSNPN and CDR2 SVGIG (reference sequence). The CDR3: CAWSIGTGNQPQHF. As DNA, the CDR3 is TGTGCCTGGAGTATTGGGACAGGCAATCAGCCCCAGCATTTT.

In its sample, this clone was seen once. V and J are TRBV5-4 and TRBJ1-4; possible D gene TRBD1, 5 bases. Per the germline V gene, CDR1 is SGHNT and CDR2 is YYREEE (reference sequence). Trimming pared 0 bases from V and 4 bases from J, leaving 10 bases between. This CDR3 is built from 15 residues. The CDR3 loop reads CASSLAGQLNEKLFF. In DNA, the CDR3 is TGTGCCAGCAGCTTGGCAGGACAACTTAATGAAAAACTGTTTTTT.

The rearrangement joins TRBV25-1 to TRBJ2-7; 9 bases fit TRBD2. Germline assignment: CDR1 MGHDK and CDR2 SYGVNS. Trimming took 4 bases from V and 3 from J; bases not matched to a gene: 4. The CDR3 is 14 residues long. The CDR3 nucleotides are TGTGCCAGCAGTGCAGCGGGAGGAAACTACGAGCAGTACTTC. Translated, it gives CASSAAGGNYEQYF.

The chain recombines TRBV5-1 with TRBJ2-1; TRBD2 matches at 11 bases. V lost 4 bases to trimming and J lost 7 bases; unmatched junction nucleotides: 16. The germline V gene has CDR1 SGHRS and CDR2 YFSETQ. CDR3 length: 18 amino acids. CDR3 amino acids: CASSRGGASGGRLNEQFF. The DNA for the CDR3 is TGCGCCAGCAGCCGGGGTGGGGCTAGCGGGGGGAGATTAAATGAGCAGTTCTTC.

The rearrangement joins TRBV30 to TRBJ1-1; tentative D call: TRBD1 (5 bases). There are 15 residues in the CDR3. Germline-derived CDR1 and CDR2 are GTSNPN and SVGIG (reference sequence). V lost 0 bases and J 3 bases, leaving 14 bases between the germline ends. The CDR3 loop is CAWSVKGVSDTEAFF. DNA of the CDR3: TGTGCCTGGAGTGTCAAAGGGGTCAGCGACACTGAAGCTTTCTTT. The full variable domain, rest sourced from reference TRBV30 and TRBJ1-1, is SQTIHQWPATLVQPVGSPLSLECTVEGTSNPNLYWYRQAAGRGLQLLFYSVGIGQISSEVPQNLSASRPQDRQFILSSKKLLLSDSGFYLCAWSVKGVSDTEAFFGQGTRLTVV.

This clone was seen a handful of times. The V and J genes are TRBV15 and TRBJ1-1, with D uncertain. The ends were cut back, 5 bases at V and 7 bases at J, with 20 bases in the middle. The CDR3 runs 15 residues. Germline V lookup: CDR1 LNHNV, CDR2 YYDKDF (reference sequence). The CDR3, as DNA: TGTGCCACCAGCCTAGTTAGCGCAGCCTTACATGAAGCTTTCTTT. This codes for CATSLVSAALHEAFF. Variable domain in full (rest from reference TRBV15 and TRBJ1-1): DAMVIQNPRYQVTQFGKPVTLSCSQTLNHNVMYWYQQKSSQAPKLLFHYYDKDFNNEADTPDNFQSRRPNTSFCFLDIRSPGLGDTAMYLCATSLVSAALHEAFFGQGTRLTVV.

A single count supports this clone. V is TRBV29-1 and J is TRBJ2-3, with TRBD2 matching over 9 bases. The CDR3 consists of 14 residues. J lost 3 bases, V lost 0 bases, and 1 base had no gene match. CDR1 SQVTM and CDR2 ANQGSEA come from the germline V gene. The CDR3: CSVEEGLATDTQYF. Written as DNA, the CDR3 is TGCAGCGTTGAAGAGGGACTAGCAACAGATACGCAGTATTTT.

The rearrangement uses TRBV10-3 and TRBJ1-1; D not resolved. V was shortened by 6 bases and J by 4 bases, with 15 bases between the two germline ends. The CDR3 length is 14 residues. From germline, CDR1 is ENHRY and CDR2 SYGVKD. This CDR3 reads CAIRAGREGTEAFF. The CDR3 nucleotides read TGTGCCATCAGGGCCGGCCGGGAGGGCACTGAAGCTTTCTTT.

This chain joins TRBV3-1 (or the pseudogene TRBV3-2) and TRBJ1-1; no clear D. The CDR3 covers 11 residues. Germline loops: CDR1 LGHDT, CDR2 YNNKEL (reference sequence). V lost 3 bases, J lost 8 bases, and 7 bases lay in between. This CDR3 reads CASSHISEAFF. The CDR3 DNA reads as TGTGCCAGCAGCCATATTTCCGAAGCTTTCTTT.

V gene TRBV2 combines with J gene TRBJ2-3; D unresolved. Looked up from germline, CDR1 is SNHLY and CDR2 is FYNNEI. V lost 7 bases and J 4 bases, leaving 12 bases between the germline ends. The CDR3 has 13 residues. DNA for the CDR3: TGTGCCAGCAACTTTGGCGGCCCAGATACGCAGTATTTT. Amino acid sequence: CASNFGGPDTQYF. Together with reference TRBV2 and TRBJ2-3, the CDR3 gives the full variable domain: EPEVTQTPSHQVTQMGQEVILRCVPISNHLYFYWYRQILGQKVEFLVSFYNNEISEKSEIFDDQFSVERPDGSNFTLKIRSTKLEDSAMYFCASNFGGPDTQYFGPGTRLTVL.

This clone occurred once. The chain is built from TRBV19 and TRBJ1-1; 7 positions agree with TRBD1. The V gene end was trimmed by 3 bases and the J gene end by 3 bases; junction bases not matched to a gene: 4. Germline V gives CDR1 LNHDA, CDR2 SQIVND (reference sequence). This CDR3 has 14 amino acids. The CDR3 loop reads CASSIGQAYTEAFF. The CDR3, as DNA: TGTGCCAGTAGTATTGGACAGGCGTACACTGAAGCTTTCTTT.

CDR3 sequence reads: CASSHTGQGASQPQHF. The CDR3 nucleotides read TGTGCCAGTAGCCACACCGGACAGGGGGCCAGTCAGCCCCAGCATTTT. J is TRBJ1-5 and V is TRBV19; 11 bases match TRBD1. The CDR3 is made up of 16 amino acids. Germline CDR1 and CDR2: LNHDA and SQIVND (reference sequence). The V and J ends lost 6 bases and 6 bases, in that order; junction bases with no gene match: 10.

This clone was seen only once. This rearrangement joins TRBV11-3 to TRBJ2-7, with 9 bases matching TRBD2. The CDR3 is 15 residues long. Germline V gene lookup returns CDR1 SGHNT and CDR2 YENEEA. The junction had 9 bases not matched to a gene; V was cut back by 3 bases and J by 6 bases. CDR3 protein: CASSFRGGLATEQYF. The CDR3, as DNA: TGTGCCAGCAGCTTTCGGGGTGGACTAGCGACCGAGCAGTACTTC. Full variable domain (rest looked up from reference TRBV11-3 and TRBJ2-7): EAGVVQSPRYKIIEKKQPVAFWCNPISGHNTLYWYLQNLGQGPELLIRYENEEAVDDSQLPKDRFSAERLKGVDSTLKIQPAELGDSAVYLCASSFRGGLATEQYFGPGTRLTVT.

The chain recombines TRBV14 with TRBJ1-2; the D gene is possibly TRBD1 (6 bases). Trimming pared 4 bases from V and 7 bases from J, leaving 16 bases between. Germline V gene data show CDR1 as SGHDN and CDR2 as FVKESK. This CDR3 is 14 amino acids long. The CDR3 here is CASSLLQGRSGYTF. DNA of the CDR3: TGTGCCAGCAGCCTATTACAGGGTCGTAGTGGCTACACCTTC.

The genes are TRBV6-5 and TRBJ2-4; 7 bases line up with TRBD1. From germline, CDR1 is MNHEY and CDR2 SVGAGI. Trimming at V came to 5 bases and at J to 7 bases, leaving 11 bases not matched to a gene. This CDR3 contains 15 residues. The CDR3 region is CASSRGRQGPNIQYF. The CDR3 bases are TGTGCCAGCAGTAGGGGGAGACAGGGACCGAACATTCAGTACTTC.

This clone was recorded once. The chain's CDR3 is CSARGTGGNEKLFF. CDR3 nucleotides: TGCAGCGCCAGAGGGACAGGGGGTAATGAAAAACTGTTTTTT. V gene TRBV29-1 combines with J gene TRBJ1-4; 11 nucleotides align to TRBD1. Per the germline V gene, CDR1 is SQVTM and CDR2 is ANQGSEA. V was pared by 7 bases and J by 4 bases, with 5 bases of the junction left unmatched. The CDR3 runs 14 residues.

This clone was counted only a few times. This chain uses TRBV7-9 with TRBJ2-7, with 8 positions matching TRBD1. Germline CDR1 and CDR2: SEHNR and FQNEAQ (reference sequence). V gave up 7 bases and J gave up 2 bases; unmatched junction bases: 13. The CDR3 consists of 16 residues. The CDR3, as DNA: TGTGCCAGCACCCCCAGGACAGGGAATGGGACCTACGAGCAGTACTTC. Protein: CASTPRTGNGTYEQYF.

The chain is built from TRBV19 and TRBJ1-1; 8 positions agree with TRBD1. The CDR3 loop spans 15 amino acids. The germline CDR1 and CDR2 sequences are LNHDA and SQIVND (reference sequence). Trimming at V came to 7 bases and at J to 10 bases, leaving 17 bases not matched to a gene. CDR3 region: CASIPAAQGGLRAFF. The CDR3 nucleotides are TGTGCCAGTATTCCCGCTGCACAGGGGGGTCTTCGAGCTTTCTTT.

This sequence joins TRBV7-6 and TRBJ2-1; 9 nucleotides agree with TRBD2. Per germline, CDR1 SGHVS and CDR2 FNYEAQ. Trimming at V came to 6 bases and at J to 0 bases, leaving 6 bases not matched to a gene. The CDR3 has 16 residues. As DNA, the CDR3 is TGTGCCAGCAGTCCTCTAGCGGGGAGCTCCTACAATGAGCAGTTCTTC. Translation: CASSPLAGSSYNEQFF.

The CDR3: CASSSGRTEAFF. The CDR3 region has the DNA TGTGCCAGCAGTTCAGGCCGCACTGAAGCTTTCTTT. The chain recombines TRBV6-6 with TRBJ1-1; D unclear. The CDR3 has 12 amino acids. CDR1 MNHNY and CDR2 SVGAGI come from the germline V gene (reference sequence). Trimming removed 4 bases at V and 4 bases at J, with 7 bases between.

This clone was recorded once. J is TRBJ2-1 and V is TRBV27, with D perhaps matching TRBD2 (5 bases). V was cut by 4 bases and J by 11 bases, with 12 bases left in between. The CDR3 runs 12 residues. Germline lookup yields CDR1 MNHEY and CDR2 SMNVEV (reference sequence). As DNA, the CDR3 is TGTGCCAGCAGTTCCTGGGGAGATAAGCAGTTCTTC. Translation gives CASSSWGDKQFF.

The chain couples TRBV7-8 to TRBJ1-4; D possibly corresponds to TRBD1 (6 bases). V lost 5 bases and J 5 bases, leaving 18 bases between the germline ends. This CDR3 has 16 residues. The V gene's germline CDR1 is SGHVS and CDR2 FQNEAQ. The CDR3 coding sequence is TGTGCCAGCAGCGGGTGGGGGCGACAGCAGAATGAAAAACTGTTTTTT. The encoded protein is CASSGWGRQQNEKLFF.